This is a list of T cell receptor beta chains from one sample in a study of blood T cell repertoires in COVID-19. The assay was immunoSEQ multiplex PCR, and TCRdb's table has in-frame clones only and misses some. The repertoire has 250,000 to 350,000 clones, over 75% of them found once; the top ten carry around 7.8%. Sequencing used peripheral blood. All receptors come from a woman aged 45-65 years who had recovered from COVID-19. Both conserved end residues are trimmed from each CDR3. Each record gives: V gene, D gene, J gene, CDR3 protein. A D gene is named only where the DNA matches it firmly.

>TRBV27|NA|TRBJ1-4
ASSDGGRNEKLF
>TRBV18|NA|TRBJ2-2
ASSPEVAADTGELF
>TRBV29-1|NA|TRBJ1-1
SVARTEAF
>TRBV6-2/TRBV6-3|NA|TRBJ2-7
ASSYSGDSSLFYEQY
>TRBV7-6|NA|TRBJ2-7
ASSLTLSSRVGYEQY
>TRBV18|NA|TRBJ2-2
ASSLGQNTGELF
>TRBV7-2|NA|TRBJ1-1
ASSLVRDTEAF
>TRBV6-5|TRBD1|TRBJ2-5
ASSYLGQGGQTQY
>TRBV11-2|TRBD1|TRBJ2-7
ASRAGTGEVEQY
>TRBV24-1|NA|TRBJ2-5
ATSDSTIRETQY
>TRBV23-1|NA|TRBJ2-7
ASSPLRDTRQEQY
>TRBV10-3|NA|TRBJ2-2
ATRPGVATNTGELF
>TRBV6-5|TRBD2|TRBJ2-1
ASRTSGGDNEQF
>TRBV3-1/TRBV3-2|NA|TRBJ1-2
ASSQGVPGTTFYGYT
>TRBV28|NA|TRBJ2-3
ASRSWRVTTDTQY
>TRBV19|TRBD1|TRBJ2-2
ASIQTGGSTGELF
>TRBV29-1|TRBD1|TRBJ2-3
SVRTGGTQY
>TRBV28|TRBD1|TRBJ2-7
ASSFRDRGEVAYEQY
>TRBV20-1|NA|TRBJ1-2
SAPDSYGYT
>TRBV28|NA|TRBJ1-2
ASSLVGDGYT
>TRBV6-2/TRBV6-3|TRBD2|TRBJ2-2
ASSLTSGSAGELF
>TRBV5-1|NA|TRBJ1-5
ASSSGSNQPQH
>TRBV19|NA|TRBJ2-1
ASSIVQARHEQF
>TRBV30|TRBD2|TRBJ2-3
AWSVSSGSFDTQY
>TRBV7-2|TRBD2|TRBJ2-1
ASSLVPSGSGEQF
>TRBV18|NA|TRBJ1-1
ASSEGVTEAF
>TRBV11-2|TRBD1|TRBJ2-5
ASSSMDRGPQETQY
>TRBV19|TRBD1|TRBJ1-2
ASSPLGQIVYGYT
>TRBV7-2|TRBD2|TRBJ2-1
ASSSQSGRNDEQF
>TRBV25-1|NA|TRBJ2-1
ASSEEGYNEQF
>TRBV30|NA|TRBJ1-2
AGAGGEGIIHGYT
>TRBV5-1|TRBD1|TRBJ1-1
ASSLASGDRAEAF
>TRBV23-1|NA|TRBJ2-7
ASSQPPGVRSSYEQY
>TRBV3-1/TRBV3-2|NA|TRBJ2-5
ASRTTPNFQETQY
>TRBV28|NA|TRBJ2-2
ASSNGVNTGELF
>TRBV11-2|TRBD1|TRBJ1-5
ASSQLRGTANQPQH
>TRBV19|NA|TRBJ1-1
ASSMLTGHGVGKAF
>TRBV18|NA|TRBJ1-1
ASSPSQTGTEAF
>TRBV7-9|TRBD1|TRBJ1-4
ASSPDRAEKLF
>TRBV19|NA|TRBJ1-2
ASSIGKDSGYGYT
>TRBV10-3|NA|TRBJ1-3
AISESVPTGSGNTIY
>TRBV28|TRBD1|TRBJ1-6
ASSFGTVNSPLH
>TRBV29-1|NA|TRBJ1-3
SVLTGVGGNTIY
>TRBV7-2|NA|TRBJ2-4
ASSLEVLAGIAKNIQY
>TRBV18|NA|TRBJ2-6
ASSPLGATGANVLT
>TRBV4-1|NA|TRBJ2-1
ASSQLQRSSYNEQF